This entry lists 30 T cell receptor beta chains sequenced from one sample in a study of CD4+ T cells in melanoma. Libraries were prepared by immunoSEQ multiplex PCR; TCRdb keeps only in-frame clonotypes and omits some of them. The sample has roughly 60,000 clones; roughly three quarters are singletons. Sequencing input: tumor tissue. The receptors stem from a human donor with melanoma.

The gene calls are TRBV6-6 and TRBJ1-2; no clear D gene. There are 14 residues in the CDR3. The germline gives CDR1 MNHNY, CDR2 SVGAGI (reference sequence). The V and J ends lost 2 bases and 4 bases respectively, with 11 bases between them. The CDR3 DNA reads as TGTGCCAGCAGTTACGTAGACGGACGCTATGGCTACACCTTC. Its protein product is CASSYVDGRYGYTF.

CDR3 sequence reads: CASSYSLGGAEGYTF. The CDR3 coding sequence is TGTGCCAGCAGTTATAGTCTCGGGGGGGCTGAGGGCTACACCTTC. The chain carries TRBV28 and TRBJ1-2; tentatively, D is TRBD1 (6 bases). CDR1 MDHEN and CDR2 SYDVKM come from the germline V gene. Trimming stripped 4 bases from V and 8 bases from J, with 20 bases between. The CDR3 length is 15 residues.

The chain uses TRBV18 and TRBJ1-4, with 10 bases identical to TRBD1. The V gene's germline CDR1 is KGHSH and CDR2 LQKENI. The length of the CDR3 is 14 residues. V trimming: 3 bases; J trimming: 6 bases; junction bases outside the gene matches: 1. The CDR3, as DNA: TGTGCCAGCTCACCGGGGACAGGGGATGAAAAACTGTTTTTT. Its protein is CASSPGTGDEKLFF.

The V gene is TRBV11-2, the J gene TRBJ2-5; tentatively, D is TRBD2 (6 bases). CDR1 is SGHAT, CDR2 FQNNGV, per germline. With 0 bases removed from V and 5 bases from J, the gap between germline ends came to 13 bases. CDR3 length: 15 residues. This CDR3 is CASSLDYWGGETQYF. Here the CDR3 DNA reads TGTGCCAGCAGCTTAGATTATTGGGGAGGTGAGACCCAGTACTTC.

With regard to this clone: A junction boundary mismatches the germline segment, possibly from a read error. This chain joins TRBV5-1 and TRBJ1-5; D is ambiguous. Per germline, CDR1 SGHRS and CDR2 YFSETQ. The CDR3 extends over 14 amino acids. This CDR3 is CASSLGVSNQPQHF. In DNA, the CDR3 is TGCGCCAGCAGTTTGGGAGTTAGCAATCAGCCCCAGCATTTT.

V usage is TRBV30 and J usage is TRBJ1-4; tentatively, D is TRBD1 (5 bases). The CDR3 totals 14 residues. V lost 0 bases and J 7 bases, leaving 12 bases between the germline ends. Germline V gives CDR1 GTSNPN, CDR2 SVGIG (reference sequence). The CDR3 is CAWSVLGDFEKLFF. Here the CDR3 DNA reads TGTGCCTGGAGTGTACTGGGGGACTTTGAAAAACTGTTTTTT.

This clone showed up many times. V usage is TRBV2 and J usage is TRBJ1-3; no clear D. The CDR3 spans 12 residues. V shed 1 base and J shed 4 bases, with 2 bases lying between them. The V gene's germline CDR1 is SNHLY and CDR2 FYNNEI. The CDR3 coding sequence is TGTGCCAGCAGTGAAGTCGGAAACACCATATATTTT. Translating gives CASSEVGNTIYF.

In this sample, this clone turned up many times. J is TRBJ2-7 and V is TRBV7-2; possibly TRBD2 for D (5 bases). This CDR3 spans 13 amino acids. Germline V gene sequence: CDR1 SGHTA, CDR2 FQGNSA. The V end lost 3 bases, the J end lost 4 bases, and 10 bases lay between the germline ends. CDR3: CASSLGAVYEQYF. DNA for the CDR3: TGTGCCAGCAGCTTGGGAGCGGTTTACGAGCAGTACTTC.

This sequence joins TRBV4-1 and TRBJ1-4; 9 bases agree with TRBD1. From germline, CDR1 is MGHRA and CDR2 YSYEKL. Trimming at V came to 0 bases and at J to 8 bases, leaving 4 bases not matched to a gene. The CDR3 covers 15 residues. DNA for the CDR3: TGCGCCAGCAGCCAAGACGGACAGGGGATGGAAAAACTGTTTTTT. Translation: CASSQDGQGMEKLFF.

V is TRBV10-3 and J is TRBJ1-6, with D tentatively TRBD1 (6 bases). Germline CDR1 ENHRY, CDR2 SYGVKD. The V end lost 0 bases, the J end lost 1 base, and 16 bases lay between the germline ends. The CDR3 is 19 amino acids. CDR3 in DNA: TGTGCCATCAGTGAGTCGGGGGCCAGGGAAAATTCCTATAATTCACCCCTCCACTTT. Translation gives CAISESGARENSYNSPLHF.

The rearrangement links TRBV30 to TRBJ2-3; 9 bases agree with TRBD1. The V segment lost 3 bases and the J segment 4 bases; nucleotides outside the gene matches: 8. The CDR3 runs to 15 residues. Germline CDR1 reads GTSNPN; CDR2 reads SVGIG (reference sequence). CDR3 bases: TGTGCCTGGAGCCCTGGGACAGGGAGGTCAGATACGCAGTATTTT. Residues: CAWSPGTGRSDTQYF.

This clone came up many times. The chain employs TRBV7-9 and TRBJ1-2; 10 bases agree with TRBD1. The trim removed 4 bases at V and 3 bases at J, leaving 2 bases unmatched. The CDR3 consists of 14 residues. The V gene's germline CDR1 is SEHNR and CDR2 FQNEAQ (reference sequence). In DNA form, the CDR3 reads TGTGCCAGCAGCTCGGGGACAGGGGACTATGGCTACACCTTC. Translated: CASSSGTGDYGYTF. The whole variable domain, remainder taken from reference TRBV7-9 and TRBJ1-2, is DTGVSQNPRHKITKRGQNVTFRCDPISEHNRLYWYRQTLGQGPEFLTYFQNEAQLEKSRLLSDRFSAERPKGSFSTLEIQRTEQGDSAMYLCASSSGTGDYGYTFGSGTRLTVV.

This chain uses TRBV11-3 with TRBJ2-2, with TRBD1 matching 9 bases. Germline CDR1 reads SGHNT; CDR2 reads YENEEA. V gave up 0 bases and J gave up 3 bases; unmatched junction bases: 2. The CDR3 consists of 16 residues. The CDR3 nucleotides are TGTGCCAGCAGCTTAGACTGGACAGGGGACACCGGGGAGCTGTTTTTT. It encodes CASSLDWTGDTGELFF.

This chain joins TRBV7-8 and TRBJ1-5; 9 nucleotides agree with TRBD1. V gave up 1 base and J gave up 5 bases; unmatched junction bases: 6. CDR1 is SGHVS and CDR2 is FQNEAQ in the germline V gene. This CDR3 has 16 residues. The chain's CDR3 is CASSLEPGTGHQPQHF. The CDR3 DNA is TGTGCCAGCAGCTTAGAGCCCGGGACAGGGCATCAGCCCCAGCATTTT.

The genes are TRBV7-9 and TRBJ1-1, with D maybe TRBD1 (5 bases). Germline CDR1 is SEHNR and CDR2 is FQNEAQ (reference sequence). Trimming pared 2 bases from V and 3 bases from J, leaving 25 bases between. The CDR3 spans 19 residues. As DNA, the CDR3 is TGTGCCAGCAGCTTATCCGCTATGGGGCTTCAGGGTACGGACACTGAAGCTTTCTTT. This codes for CASSLSAMGLQGTDTEAFF.

This clone was counted ten times or more. This chain joins TRBV6-5 and TRBJ2-7; 8 bases align to TRBD1. Germline V lookup: CDR1 MNHEY, CDR2 SVGAGI. The J segment lost 3 bases and the V segment lost 6 bases, leaving 10 bases of the junction unmatched. This CDR3 spans 15 amino acids. CDR3 amino acids: CASRAHSGQVYEQYF. The CDR3 nucleotides are TGTGCCAGCAGAGCTCACTCGGGACAGGTCTACGAGCAGTACTTC.

The rearrangement joins TRBV2 to TRBJ2-7; 12 positions agree with TRBD1. Germline assignment: CDR1 SNHLY and CDR2 FYNNEI. This CDR3 has 14 amino acids. J gave up 4 bases and V 7 bases, and 5 bases lay outside the gene matches. Here the CDR3 reads CASNRDRGRYEQYF. The CDR3 DNA reads TGTGCCAGCAATAGGGACAGGGGGCGGTACGAGCAGTACTTC.

This clone showed up just once. This CDR3 is CASSLTGTDTQYF. DNA for the CDR3: TGTGCCAGCAGCTTAACGGGAACAGATACGCAGTATTTT. The chain links TRBV7-9 to TRBJ2-3; tentatively, D is TRBD2 (5 bases). Germline V CDR1 and CDR2: SEHNR, FQNEAQ (reference sequence). This CDR3 comprises 13 residues. V was clipped by 2 bases and J by 3 bases, with 6 bases between them.

The chain joins TRBV5-4 to TRBJ2-7; 8 nucleotides agree with TRBD1. J gave up 6 bases and V 2 bases, and 7 bases lay outside the gene matches. The CDR3 length is 14 residues. Germline loops: CDR1 SGHNT, CDR2 YYREEE (reference sequence). DNA of the CDR3: TGTGCCAGCAGCTTTGGACAGGGAACAGGCGAGCAGTACTTC. Amino acids: CASSFGQGTGEQYF.

The gene calls are TRBV7-2 and TRBJ1-2; D gene ambiguous. Germline CDR1 and CDR2: SGHTA and FQGNSA. The CDR3 runs 12 residues. V gave up 1 base and J gave up 4 bases, with 4 bases separating them. The CDR3 DNA follows: TGTGCCAGCAGCTTAGACCTCTATGGCTACACCTTC. As protein: CASSLDLYGYTF.

This clone was counted once. The rearrangement uses TRBV15 and TRBJ2-3, with 8 bases that match TRBD1. Germline V gene sequence: CDR1 LNHNV, CDR2 YYDKDF (reference sequence). The CDR3 consists of 19 residues. The V segment lost 2 bases and the J segment 3 bases; nucleotides outside the gene matches: 16. CDR3 in DNA: TGTGCCACCAGCAGAACCCGACAACCTCAGGGGGCTGAGACAGATACGCAGTATTTT. Amino acids: CATSRTRQPQGAETDTQYF. Based on the CDR3 plus reference TRBV15 and TRBJ2-3, the full variable domain is DAMVIQNPRYQVTQFGKPVTLSCSQTLNHNVMYWYQQKSSQAPKLLFHYYDKDFNNEADTPDNFQSRRPNTSFCFLDIRSPGLGDTAMYLCATSRTRQPQGAETDTQYFGPGTRLTVL.

This clone was picked up many times. V gene TRBV5-1 combines with J gene TRBJ1-6; possible D gene TRBD1, 5 bases. The germline CDR1 and CDR2 sequences are SGHRS and YFSETQ. This CDR3 has 14 amino acids. The ends were cut back, 5 bases at V and 10 bases at J, with 16 bases in the middle. The CDR3 loop is CASRDTKTVSPLHF. CDR3 nucleotides: TGCGCCAGCAGGGACACCAAGACGGTGTCACCCCTCCACTTT. The full variable domain, in which reference TRBV5-1 and TRBJ1-6 provide the parts outside the CDR3, is KAGVTQTPRYLIKTRGQQVTLSCSPISGHRSVSWYQQTPGQGLQFLFEYFSETQRNKGNFPGRFSGRQFSNSRSEMNVSTLELGDSALYLCASRDTKTVSPLHFGNGTRLTVT.

As to this clone: Compared with germline, one end of the junction differs, possibly owing to a read error. The V and J genes are TRBV28 and TRBJ2-7, with D tentatively TRBD2 (5 bases). CDR1 is MDHEN, CDR2 SYDVKM, per germline. The CDR3 has 16 amino acids. The CDR3 DNA reads as TGTGCCAGCAGTTTATCCCTGGGCAGCCCAGACTACGTGCAGTACTTC. Amino acid sequence: CASSLSLGSPDYVQYF.

This chain connects TRBV15 to TRBJ1-2; 8 bases line up with TRBD1. In germline, CDR1 is LNHNV, CDR2 YYDKDF (reference sequence). This CDR3 has 16 amino acids. V was clipped by 3 bases and J by 5 bases; unmatched bases: 11. CDR3 sequence (DNA): TGTGCCACCAGCAGGGCCTCGGGACAGGTATTTTATGGCTACACCTTC. This translates into CATSRASGQVFYGYTF.

This clone is a singleton in its sample. The chain joins TRBV7-6 to TRBJ2-1, with D unresolved. The CDR3 contains 11 residues. CDR1 and CDR2 (germline): SGHVS, FNYEAQ. V was pared by 1 base and J by 10 bases, with 5 bases between. CDR3 sequence: CASSLVVEQFF. CDR3 coding DNA: TGTGCCAGCAGCTTAGTGGTAGAGCAGTTCTTC.

This clone was seen many times. The CDR3 spells CASSIAGGLRETQYF. CDR3 bases: TGTGCCAGCAGCATAGCGGGGGGGCTTAGGGAGACCCAGTACTTC. V is TRBV6-5 and J is TRBJ2-5; TRBD2 matches 11 bases. The CDR3 has 15 amino acids. The germline V gene encodes CDR1 MNHEY and CDR2 SVGAGI. V gave up 6 bases and J gave up 5 bases; unmatched junction bases: 8.

The chain employs TRBV5-1 and TRBJ1-1; no definite D call. This CDR3 has 11 amino acids. Germline loops: CDR1 SGHRS, CDR2 YFSETQ. The germline V and J ends were trimmed by 2 bases and 5 bases, with 4 bases remaining between them. The CDR3 coding sequence is TGCGCCAGCAGCTTCGGGACTGAAGCTTTCTTT. Translated, it gives CASSFGTEAFF. The full variable domain, rest sourced from reference TRBV5-1 and TRBJ1-1, is KAGVTQTPRYLIKTRGQQVTLSCSPISGHRSVSWYQQTPGQGLQFLFEYFSETQRNKGNFPGRFSGRQFSNSRSEMNVSTLELGDSALYLCASSFGTEAFFGQGTRLTVV.

This clone was detected only once. The chain employs TRBV6-5 and TRBJ1-5; D unclear. The V and J ends lost 5 bases and 4 bases respectively, with 15 bases between them. Germline V gene data show CDR1 as MNHEY and CDR2 as SVGAGI. The CDR3 runs 15 residues. CDR3 DNA: TGTGCCAGCAGTCGTGACATTATGGGGAATCAGCCCCAGCATTTT. Its protein is CASSRDIMGNQPQHF.

This chain connects TRBV7-9 to TRBJ1-4, with a tentative D call TRBD1 (6 bases). Looked up from germline, CDR1 is SEHNR and CDR2 is FQNEAQ (reference sequence). CDR3 length equals 12 residues. Trimming removed 8 bases from V and 5 bases from J, with 9 bases in between. The CDR3 protein is CASRTANEKLFF. The CDR3 DNA sequence: TGTGCCAGCCGGACAGCGAATGAAAAACTGTTTTTT.

This clone was detected ten times or more. This rearrangement joins TRBV19 to TRBJ2-2; D may correspond to TRBD1 or TRBD2 (5 bases each). The CDR3 length is 15 residues. V was trimmed by 6 bases and J by 0 bases, leaving 11 bases between them. Germline CDR1 reads LNHDA; CDR2 reads SQIVND (reference sequence). The CDR3 DNA follows: TGTGCCAGTAGGCCGGGACCCTCGAACACCGGGGAGCTGTTTTTT. It yields the protein CASRPGPSNTGELFF.